Below, 26 T cell receptor beta chains from the same sample are listed, as sequenced in a study of blood T cell repertoires in COVID-19. Generated by immunoSEQ multiplex PCR, the TCRdb table keeps only in-frame clones and is missing some. The repertoire holds approximately 210,000 clones, 80% to 90% seen once, with about 0.81% in the top ten. The sequenced sample consisted of peripheral blood. The receptors were gathered from a woman in her sixties or seventies with acute or convalescent COVID-19.

The chain recombines TRBV14 with TRBJ2-1; 12 bases are shared with TRBD2. The V gene's germline CDR1 is SGHDN and CDR2 FVKESK. J was trimmed by 3 bases and V by 4 bases; bases with no gene match: 7. The CDR3 loop spans 17 amino acids. The CDR3 loop reads CASSLSRLAGVYNEQFF. CDR3 sequence (DNA): TGTGCCAGCAGCCTATCACGACTAGCGGGGGTCTACAATGAGCAGTTCTTC.

The CDR3 coding sequence is TGCGCCAGCAGTGAGTCGACGTCTGCGGGAGGGCGCAATGAGCAGTTCTTC. Encoded protein: CASSESTSAGGRNEQFF. The genes are TRBV10-1 and TRBJ2-1, with 9 bases aligning to TRBD2. The CDR3 runs to 17 residues. J was trimmed by 6 bases and V by 0 bases; bases with no gene match: 9. Germline V gene data show CDR1 as WNHNN and CDR2 as SYGVQD (reference sequence).

Written as DNA, the CDR3 is TGTGCCAGCAGTGATGGTCCGGGACTGCACTACGAGCAGTACTTC. Protein: CASSDGPGLHYEQYF. The chain uses TRBV6-1 and TRBJ2-7; D may be TRBD2 (6 bases). Germline values: CDR1 MNHNS, CDR2 SASEGT. V was trimmed by 3 bases and J by 3 bases, leaving 15 bases between them. The CDR3 extends over 15 amino acids.

The chain uses TRBV11-3 and TRBJ1-3, with a possible D match to TRBD1 (6 bases). This CDR3 contains 14 residues. The V end was cut by 4 bases, the J end by 3 bases, with 10 bases between. Germline values: CDR1 SGHNT, CDR2 YENEEA. The CDR3 loop reads CASSSGQNGNTIYF. DNA for the CDR3: TGTGCCAGCAGCTCTGGACAGAATGGAAACACCATATATTTT.

The rearrangement joins TRBV28 to TRBJ1-5; the D gene is possibly TRBD1 (5 bases). The CDR3 totals 15 residues. V was clipped by 7 bases and J by 6 bases, with 19 bases between them. Germline V gene data show CDR1 as MDHEN and CDR2 as SYDVKM. The DNA for the CDR3 is TGTGCCAGCAATCCTCATCAGGGTTTGGGTCAGCCCCAGCATTTT. It codes for CASNPHQGLGQPQHF. The whole variable domain, remainder taken from reference TRBV28 and TRBJ1-5, is DVKVTQSSRYLVKRTGEKVFLECVQDMDHENMFWYRQDPGLGLRLIYFSYDVKMKEKGDIPEGYSVSREKKERFSLILESASTNQTSMYLCASNPHQGLGQPQHFGDGTRLSIL.

This clone came up a few times. The chain employs TRBV5-5 and TRBJ1-2; 9 positions agree with TRBD1. The J segment lost 8 bases and the V segment lost 4 bases, leaving 6 bases of the junction unmatched. The CDR3 has 13 amino acids. In germline, CDR1 is SGHKS, CDR2 YYEKEE (reference sequence). In nucleotides, the CDR3 is TGTGCCAGCAGCCAGGGACAGGGCTACGGCTACACCTTC. Its translation is CASSQGQGYGYTF. Looking up the rest from reference TRBV5-5 and TRBJ1-2 gives the full variable domain: DAGVTQSPTHLIKTRGQQVTLRCSPISGHKSVSWYQQVLGQGPQFIFQYYEKEERGRGNFPDRFSARQFPNYSSELNVNALLLGDSALYLCASSQGQGYGYTFGSGTRLTVV.

The V call is TRBV19, the J call TRBJ1-5; TRBD1 agrees at 10 bases. Germline-derived CDR1 and CDR2 are LNHDA and SQIVND (reference sequence). The CDR3 spans 15 residues. Trimming took 5 bases from V and 6 from J; bases not matched to a gene: 7. The CDR3 spells CASSYGTGAGQPQHF. The CDR3 bases are TGTGCCAGTAGTTACGGGACAGGGGCTGGTCAGCCCCAGCATTTT.

This clone appeared a single time. V gene TRBV7-3 combines with J gene TRBJ2-1; 16 bases line up with TRBD2. From germline, CDR1 is SGHTA and CDR2 FQGTGA. V gave up 4 bases and J gave up 4 bases; unmatched junction bases: 7. The CDR3 sequence is 18 residues long. The CDR3 protein is CASSSGLAGGPVYNEQFF. The DNA for the CDR3 is TGTGCCAGCAGCTCGGGACTAGCGGGAGGGCCGGTATACAATGAGCAGTTCTTC.

This rearrangement joins TRBV12-3 or TRBV12-4 to TRBJ2-3; D might be TRBD2 (6 bases). Trimming took off 5 bases at V and 7 bases at J, with 13 bases between the two ends. The CDR3 contains 13 residues. The CDR3 nucleotides are TGTGCCAGCAGTGGGGACTCGACTCATACGCAGTATTTT. This gives the protein CASSGDSTHTQYF.

In the case of this clone: At the DNA level, this CDR3 is encoded by other sequences in the same sample as well. The V and J genes are TRBV9 and TRBJ1-6; D gene uncertain. Germline-derived CDR1 and CDR2 are SGDLS and YYNGEE. The V end was cut by 0 bases, the J end by 8 bases, with 9 bases between. There are 14 residues in the CDR3. CDR3 sequence: CASSVVGGDSPLHF. In DNA form, the CDR3 reads TGTGCCAGCAGCGTAGTGGGAGGAGATTCACCCCTCCACTTT.

The V gene is TRBV4-1, the J gene TRBJ1-6; D is perhaps TRBD1 (6 bases). V lost 0 bases, J lost 5 bases, and 17 bases lay in between. This CDR3 contains 18 residues. CDR1 and CDR2 (germline): MGHRA, YSYEKL. The DNA of the CDR3 is TGCGCCAGCAGCCAAGATCAGGGGCGCGGTCGACATAATTCACCCCTCCACTTT. Encoded protein: CASSQDQGRGRHNSPLHF.

The V gene is TRBV11-2, the J gene TRBJ2-1; D is undetermined. This CDR3 region has 15 residues. CDR1 SGHAT and CDR2 FQNNGV come from the germline V gene. V dropped 5 bases and J dropped 1 base, with 12 bases sitting between them. The CDR3 sequence: CASSLAAGSYNEQFF. CDR3 in DNA: TGTGCCAGCAGCCTGGCCGCCGGGTCCTACAATGAGCAGTTCTTC.

The genes are TRBV7-2 and TRBJ1-2; weak D call: TRBD1 (6 bases). From germline, CDR1 is SGHTA and CDR2 FQGNSA. V gave up 4 bases and J gave up 8 bases, with 17 bases separating them. The CDR3 is made up of 14 amino acids. CDR3: CASSSTGTSTGYTF. The CDR3 nucleotides are TGTGCCAGCAGCTCAACAGGGACAAGTACGGGCTACACCTTC. Together with reference TRBV7-2 and TRBJ1-2, the CDR3 gives the full variable domain: GAGVSQSPSNKVTEKGKDVELRCDPISGHTALYWYRQSLGQGLEFLIYFQGNSAPDKSGLPSDRFSAERTGGSVSTLTIQRTQQEDSAVYLCASSSTGTSTGYTFGSGTRLTVV.

This sequence joins TRBV6-2 or TRBV6-3 and TRBJ1-5, with unresolved D. The V gene lost 2 bases and the J gene lost 0 bases, with 5 bases spanning the gap. Germline CDR1 reads MNHEY; CDR2 reads SVGEGT. The CDR3 totals 14 residues. Written as DNA, the CDR3 is TGTGCCAGCAGTTACGTCGTTAGCAATCAGCCCCAGCATTTT. This codes for CASSYVVSNQPQHF.

The chain is built from TRBV2 and TRBJ1-2; 9 nucleotides agree with TRBD1. The germline V gene has CDR1 SNHLY and CDR2 FYNNEI. This CDR3 contains 13 residues. The DNA for the CDR3 is TGTGCGACGGGACAGGGAAGAAACTATGGCTACACCTTC. It codes for CATGQGRNYGYTF.

The V gene is TRBV27, the J gene TRBJ1-5; possible D gene TRBD1, 5 bases. V gave up 6 bases and J gave up 6 bases, with 12 bases separating them. Germline V CDR1 and CDR2: MNHEY, SMNVEV (reference sequence). This CDR3 comprises 13 residues. This CDR3 is CASRSGRGQPQHF. For the CDR3, the DNA is TGTGCCAGCAGATCGGGGAGGGGTCAGCCCCAGCATTTT.

This clone was seen only a few times. The CDR3 region is CASSPGQGPEAFF. The CDR3 DNA follows: TGTGCCAGCTCACCGGGACAGGGACCTGAAGCTTTCTTT. The chain is built from TRBV18 and TRBJ1-1; 9 positions agree with TRBD1. With 3 bases clipped from V and 6 bases from J, the junction kept 2 bases outside the gene matches. CDR3 length equals 13 residues. Per the germline V gene, CDR1 is KGHSH and CDR2 is LQKENI.

The chain uses TRBV6-5 and TRBJ2-1; tentative D call: TRBD2 (6 bases). From germline, CDR1 is MNHEY and CDR2 SVGAGI. V was cut by 6 bases and J by 1 base, with 10 bases left in between. CDR3 length: 14 residues. CDR3 amino acids: CASRSGSSYNEQFF. The CDR3 DNA is TGTGCCAGCAGAAGCGGGTCTTCCTACAATGAGCAGTTCTTC.

The chain recombines TRBV6-5 with TRBJ2-2; 12 nucleotides align to TRBD1. In germline, CDR1 is MNHEY, CDR2 SVGAGI. V lost 4 bases, J lost 5 bases, and 2 bases stayed unmatched. The CDR3 is 15 amino acids. CDR3 nucleotides: TGTGCCAGCAGTTGGGACAGGGGGCTTACCGGGGAGCTGTTTTTT. Translation: CASSWDRGLTGELFF.

This chain joins TRBV3-1 (or the pseudogene TRBV3-2) and TRBJ2-7, with a weak D call TRBD2 (7 bases). Germline lookup yields CDR1 LGHDT and CDR2 YNNKEL (reference sequence). The germline V and J ends were trimmed by 1 base and 4 bases, with 17 bases remaining between them. This CDR3 is built from 16 residues. The CDR3 region is CASSQARGGQRYEQYF. The CDR3 coding sequence is TGTGCCAGCAGCCAAGCCCGCGGGGGCCAACGATACGAGCAGTACTTC.

About this clone itself: Other DNA variants within this sample encode the same CDR3. The chain uses TRBV3-1 (or the pseudogene TRBV3-2) and TRBJ2-2; a weak D match, TRBD2 (5 bases). CDR1 is LGHDT, CDR2 YNNKEL, per germline (reference sequence). The CDR3 sequence is 16 residues long. V shed 0 bases and J shed 0 bases, with 8 bases lying between them. CDR3 amino acids: CASSQERGTNTGELFF. CDR3 bases: TGTGCCAGCAGCCAAGAACGGGGAACGAACACCGGGGAGCTGTTTTTT.

The chain is built from TRBV7-9 and TRBJ1-3; 8 bases agree with TRBD1. Germline trimming cut 5 bases from V and 2 bases from J; bases unmatched to any gene: 2. This CDR3 has 14 residues. Germline CDR1 reads SEHNR; CDR2 reads FQNEAQ (reference sequence). The CDR3: CASSPTGAGNTIYF. CDR3 in DNA: TGTGCCAGCAGCCCGACAGGGGCTGGAAACACCATATATTTT.

V gene TRBV4-1 combines with J gene TRBJ1-1; D is uncertain. Trimming took off 4 bases at V and 0 bases at J, with 18 bases between the two ends. Germline lookup yields CDR1 MGHRA and CDR2 YSYEKL. The CDR3 is made up of 17 amino acids. The CDR3 region has the DNA TGCGCCAGCAGCCCAACCCCAGGATCGGCCTTGAACACTGAAGCTTTCTTT. Its translation: CASSPTPGSALNTEAFF.

The DNA for the CDR3 is TGCGCCAGCGGACCTGCGGGGGAGACCCAGTACTTC. It translates to CASGPAGETQYF. The V call is TRBV5-1, the J call TRBJ2-5, with D tentatively TRBD2 (6 bases). The V gene lost 7 bases and the J gene lost 5 bases, with 12 bases spanning the gap. Germline V CDR1 and CDR2: SGHRS, YFSETQ. This CDR3 contains 12 residues.

V and J are TRBV7-3 and TRBJ2-1; 7 bases are a match to TRBD2. CDR3 length: 13 residues. J was trimmed by 10 bases and V by 4 bases; bases with no gene match: 7. Germline CDR1 SGHTA, CDR2 FQGTGA. CDR3 DNA: TGTGCCAGCAGCTCCCAGCGGGAAGGGGAGCAGTTCTTC. It encodes CASSSQREGEQFF.

The chain links TRBV5-5 to TRBJ1-2; a weak D match, TRBD1 (5 bases). Deletions cut 0 bases from V and 1 base from J, with 13 bases between. The CDR3 runs to 16 residues. Germline V CDR1 and CDR2: SGHKS, YYEKEE (reference sequence). DNA of the CDR3: TGTGCCAGCAGCTTGGCCCGGGGGGTGGGTAACTATGGCTACACCTTC. Translated: CASSLARGVGNYGYTF.